The present T cell receptor beta chain was sequenced within a study of a mutant IDH1 vaccine in newly diagnosed glioma. Note on this clone: Antigen unknown.

The data were produced by immunoSEQ multiplex PCR, yet TCRdb's version contains in-frame clones alone and is incomplete. The sample has roughly 46,000 clones; roughly 83% are singletons. Time point noted: week 47, end of study. The content of each vaccine dose was 300 ug of mutant IDH1 20-mer peptide, and topical imiquimod accompanied it. This sequence was found in a woman aged 30 to 39 with glioma. Some clones in this sample may be carry-over from other donors' samples. The sample in question was PBMCs, obtained from a glioma patient whose treatment included an IDH1 peptide vaccine.

For the CDR3, the DNA is TGTGCCACCCCCGGAGGGCCGGGCACAGATACGCAGTATTTT. It is translated as CATPGGPGTDTQYF. V usage is TRBV13 and J usage is TRBJ2-3, with D possibly TRBD2 on 6 matching bases. The V gene's germline CDR1 is PRHDT and CDR2 FYEKMQ (reference sequence). Trimming shortened V by 10 bases and J by 1 base, and 15 bases separated the two germline ends. This CDR3 is built from 14 residues.